Here is one T cell receptor beta chain with its context. Its antigen is currently unknown. This record belongs to a study of OX40 agonist ivuxolimab in advanced cancers. Across the study: Patients achieving partial responses numbered three: one hepatocellular carcinoma case and two cutaneous melanoma cases.

Findings of the study overall: Some nonresponders likewise displayed low normalized T-cell clonal expansion. In the 0.1 to 3.0 mg/kg range, CD4+ and CD8+ blood T cells had expanded clonally by week 6.

This table comes from immunoSEQ multiplex PCR, and its TCRdb copy is limited to in-frame clones, with some not included. The sample has tens of thousands of clones, 86% seen once; the top ten hold around 0.6%. The CDR3 contains 15 residues. The germline gives CDR1 ENHRY, CDR2 SYGVKD. V dropped 5 bases and J dropped 7 bases, with 15 bases sitting between them. The sample in question was CD4+ or CD8+ T cells sorted from blood, obtained in a trial of the OX40 agonist ivuxolimab. This TCR was recovered from an adult with an advanced solid tumor such as melanoma, head and neck, liver or kidney cancer. The chain joins TRBV10-3 to TRBJ1-6, with D possibly being TRBD1 (6 bases). CDR3 sequence: CAISISGDKNSPLHF. CDR3 coding DNA: TGTGCCATCAGTATATCCGGGGACAAGAATTCACCCCTCCACTTT.